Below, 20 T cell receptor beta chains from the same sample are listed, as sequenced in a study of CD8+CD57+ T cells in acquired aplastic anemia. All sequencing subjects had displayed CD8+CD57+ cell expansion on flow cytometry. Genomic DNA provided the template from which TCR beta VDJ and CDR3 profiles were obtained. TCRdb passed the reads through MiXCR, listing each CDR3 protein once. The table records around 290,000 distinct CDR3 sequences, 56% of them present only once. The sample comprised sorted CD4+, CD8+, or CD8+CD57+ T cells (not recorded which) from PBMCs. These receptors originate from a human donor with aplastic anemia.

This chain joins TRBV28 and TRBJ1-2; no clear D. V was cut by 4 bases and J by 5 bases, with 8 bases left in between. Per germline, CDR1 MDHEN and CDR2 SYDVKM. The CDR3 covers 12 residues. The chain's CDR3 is CASSSLRYGYTF. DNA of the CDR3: TGTGCCAGCAGTTCCCTCCGTTATGGCTACACCTTC.

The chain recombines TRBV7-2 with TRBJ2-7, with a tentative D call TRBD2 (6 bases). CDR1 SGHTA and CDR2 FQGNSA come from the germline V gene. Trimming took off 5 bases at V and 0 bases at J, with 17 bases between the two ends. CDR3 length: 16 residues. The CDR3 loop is CASSTPGGESSYEQYF. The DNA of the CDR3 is TGTGCCAGCAGCACACCCGGCGGGGAAAGCTCCTACGAGCAGTACTTC.

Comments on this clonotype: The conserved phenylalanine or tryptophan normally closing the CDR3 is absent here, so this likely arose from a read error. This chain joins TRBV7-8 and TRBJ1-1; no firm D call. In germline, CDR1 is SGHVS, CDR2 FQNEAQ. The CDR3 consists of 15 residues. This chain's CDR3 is CASSLEVGGWTEAFL. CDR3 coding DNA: TGCGCCAGCAGCTTAGAAGTGGGCGGCTGGACTGAAGCTTTCCTT.

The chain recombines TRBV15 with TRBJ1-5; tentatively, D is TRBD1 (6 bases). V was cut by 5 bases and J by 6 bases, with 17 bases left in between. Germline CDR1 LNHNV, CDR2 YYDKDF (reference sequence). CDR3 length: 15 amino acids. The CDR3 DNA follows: TGTGCCACCAGCCCACTCCTAAGGGGGGGTCAGCCCCAGCATTTT. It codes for CATSPLLRGGQPQHF.

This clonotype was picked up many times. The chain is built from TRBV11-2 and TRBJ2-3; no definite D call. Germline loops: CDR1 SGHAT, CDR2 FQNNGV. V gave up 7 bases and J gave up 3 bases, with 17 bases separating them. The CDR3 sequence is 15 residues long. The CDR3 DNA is TGTGCCAGCACCCACACACCCCCCCGAACAGATACGCAGTATTTT. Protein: CASTHTPPRTDTQYF.

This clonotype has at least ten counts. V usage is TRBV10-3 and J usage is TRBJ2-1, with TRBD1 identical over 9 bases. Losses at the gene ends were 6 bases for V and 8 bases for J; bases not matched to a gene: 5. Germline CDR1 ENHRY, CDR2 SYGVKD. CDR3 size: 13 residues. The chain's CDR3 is CAISGQGTDEQFF. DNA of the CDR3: TGTGCCATCAGCGGACAGGGGACCGATGAGCAGTTCTTC.

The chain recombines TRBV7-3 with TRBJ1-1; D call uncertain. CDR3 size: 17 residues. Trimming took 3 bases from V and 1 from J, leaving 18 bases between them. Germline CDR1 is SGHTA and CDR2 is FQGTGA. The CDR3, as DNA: TGTGCCAGCAGCTTCCCGATTACATCACTGTCGAACACTGAAGCTTTCTTT. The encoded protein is CASSFPITSLSNTEAFF.

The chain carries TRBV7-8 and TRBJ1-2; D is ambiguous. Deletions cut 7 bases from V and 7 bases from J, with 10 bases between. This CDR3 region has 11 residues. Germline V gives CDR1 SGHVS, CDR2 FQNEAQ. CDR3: CASTTTTGYTF. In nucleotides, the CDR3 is TGTGCCAGCACTACGACAACTGGCTACACCTTC.

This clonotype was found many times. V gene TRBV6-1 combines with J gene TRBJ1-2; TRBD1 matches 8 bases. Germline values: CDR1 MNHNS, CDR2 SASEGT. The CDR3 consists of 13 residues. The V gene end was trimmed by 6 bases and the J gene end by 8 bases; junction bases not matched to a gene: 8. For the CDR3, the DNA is TGTGCCAGCAGCGAGGGACAGGTGATCGGCTACACCTTC. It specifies CASSEGQVIGYTF.

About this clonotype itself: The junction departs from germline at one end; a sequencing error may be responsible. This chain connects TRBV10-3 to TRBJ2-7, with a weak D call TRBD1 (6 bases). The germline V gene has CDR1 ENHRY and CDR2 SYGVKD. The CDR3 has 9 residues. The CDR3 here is CAIRGEQYF. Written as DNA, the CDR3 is TGTGCTATCAGGGGCGAGCAGTACTTC.

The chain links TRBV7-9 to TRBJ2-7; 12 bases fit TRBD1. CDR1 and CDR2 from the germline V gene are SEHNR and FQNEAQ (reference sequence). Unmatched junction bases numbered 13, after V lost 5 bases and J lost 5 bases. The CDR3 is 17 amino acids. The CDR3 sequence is CASSDGWGGTGGNEQYF. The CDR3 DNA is TGTGCCAGCAGCGACGGCTGGGGAGGGACAGGGGGCAACGAGCAGTACTTC.

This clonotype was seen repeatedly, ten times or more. The DNA of the CDR3 is TGTGCCAGTAGTATATGGGGAGGGCAGCCCCAGCATTTT. Amino acids: CASSIWGGQPQHF. The chain has TRBV19 and TRBJ1-5, with D hard to call. The CDR3 covers 13 residues. V was cut by 2 bases and J by 7 bases, with 9 bases left in between. Germline assignment: CDR1 LNHDA and CDR2 SQIVND (reference sequence).

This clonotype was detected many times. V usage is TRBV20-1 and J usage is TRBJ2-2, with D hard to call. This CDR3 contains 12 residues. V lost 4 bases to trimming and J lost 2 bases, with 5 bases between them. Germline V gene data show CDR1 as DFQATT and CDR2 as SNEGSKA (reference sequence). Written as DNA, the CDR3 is TGCAGTGCTACAAGAAACACCGGGGAGCTGTTTTTT. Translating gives CSATRNTGELFF.

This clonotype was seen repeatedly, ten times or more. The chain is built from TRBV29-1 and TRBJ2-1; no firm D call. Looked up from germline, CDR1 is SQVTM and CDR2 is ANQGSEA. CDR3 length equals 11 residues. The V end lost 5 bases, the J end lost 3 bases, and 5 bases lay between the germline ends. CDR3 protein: CSVRDYNEQFF. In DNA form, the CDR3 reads TGCAGCGTTCGAGACTACAATGAGCAGTTCTTC.

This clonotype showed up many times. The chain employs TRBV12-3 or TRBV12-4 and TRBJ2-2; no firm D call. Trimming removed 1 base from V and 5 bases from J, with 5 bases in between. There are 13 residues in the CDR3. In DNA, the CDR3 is TGTGCCAGCAGTTTAGTGGGGACCGGGGAGCTGTTTTTT. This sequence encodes CASSLVGTGELFF.

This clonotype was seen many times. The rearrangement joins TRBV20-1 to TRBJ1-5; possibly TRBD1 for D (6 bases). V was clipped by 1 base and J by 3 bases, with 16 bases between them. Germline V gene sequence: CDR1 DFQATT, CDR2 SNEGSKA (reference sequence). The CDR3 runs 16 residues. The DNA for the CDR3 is TGCAGTGCTAGAGCTTTGGGGGCAGGGGACAATCAGCCCCAGCATTTT. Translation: CSARALGAGDNQPQHF.

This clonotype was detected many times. The CDR3 DNA is TGTGCCAGCAGTGAGACCGGACAGGGCCCCTACGAGCAGTACTTC. As protein: CASSETGQGPYEQYF. The chain combines TRBV2 with TRBJ2-7, with TRBD1 identical over 8 bases. V gave up 3 bases and J gave up 2 bases; unmatched junction bases: 6. The CDR3 runs 15 residues. Per the germline V gene, CDR1 is SNHLY and CDR2 is FYNNEI.

CDR3 coding DNA: TGCGCCAGCAGCTCTCGGGACCCACGAGAGGAGACCCAGTACTTC. Amino acid sequence: CASSSRDPREETQYF. The chain has TRBV5-1 and TRBJ2-5; D may correspond to TRBD1 or TRBD2 (5 bases each). The CDR3 contains 15 residues. Trimming removed 3 bases from V and 5 bases from J, with 17 bases in between. CDR1 and CDR2 from the germline V gene are SGHRS and YFSETQ.

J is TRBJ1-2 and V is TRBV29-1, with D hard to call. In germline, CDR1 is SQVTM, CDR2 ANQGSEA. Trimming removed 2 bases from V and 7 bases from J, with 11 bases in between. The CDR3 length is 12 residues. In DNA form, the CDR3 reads TGCAGCGTTGAATATTTCGGGTCTGGCTACACCTTC. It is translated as CSVEYFGSGYTF. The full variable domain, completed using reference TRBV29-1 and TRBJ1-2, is SAVISQKPSRDICQRGTSLTIQCQVDSQVTMMFWYRQQPGQSLTLIATANQGSEATYESGFVIDKFPISRPNLTFSTLTVSNMSPEDSSIYLCSVEYFGSGYTFGSGTRLTVV.

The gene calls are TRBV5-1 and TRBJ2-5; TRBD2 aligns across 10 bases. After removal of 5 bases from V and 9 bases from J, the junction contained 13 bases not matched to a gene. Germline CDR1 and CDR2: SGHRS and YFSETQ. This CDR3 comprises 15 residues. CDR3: CASRDGTSDAEAQYF. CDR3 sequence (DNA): TGCGCCAGCAGGGACGGGACTAGCGATGCGGAGGCCCAGTACTTC. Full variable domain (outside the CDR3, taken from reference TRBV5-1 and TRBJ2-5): KAGVTQTPRYLIKTRGQQVTLSCSPISGHRSVSWYQQTPGQGLQFLFEYFSETQRNKGNFPGRFSGRQFSNSRSEMNVSTLELGDSALYLCASRDGTSDAEAQYFGPGTRLLVL.